Included here is one T cell receptor (beta chain) sequence, with context. The record originates from a study of cytomegalovirus exposure and HLA in healthy donors. The ends were cut back, 6 bases at V and 1 base at J, with 15 bases in the middle. Germline V gene lookup returns CDR1 MNHNS and CDR2 SASEGT. The CDR3 covers 15 residues. The PCR used 60 Vbeta and 13 Jbeta primers. This table comes from immunoSEQ multiplex PCR, and its TCRdb copy is limited to in-frame clones, with some not included. This sample has approximately 160,000 clones, with 84% found just once. The TCR comes from a boy between 2 and 15 years old in good health and CMV-seronegative. The chain couples TRBV6-1 to TRBJ1-1; D gene unclear. The sample taken for sequencing was PBMCs. DNA for the CDR3: TGTGCCAGCAGCCCCTTACGCGCGGGGAACACTGAAGCTTTCTTT. Protein: CASSPLRAGNTEAFF.